The 4 T cell receptor beta chains reported below all come from one sample, sequenced in a study of shared clonotypes between healthy human individuals. The assay was immunoSEQ multiplex PCR, and TCRdb's table has in-frame clones only and misses some. This table has more than 2 million clones, around 93% appearing once. Naive CD8 populations comprised CD45RO-negative cells positively selected for CCR7, excluding terminally differentiated effector memory CD45RA+ cells. The specimen was naive CD8+ T cells from PBMCs. The receptors shown here come from a man aged 18-30 years in good health. Some clones in this sample may be carry-over from other donors' samples.

Remarks on this clone: At the DNA level, this CDR3 is encoded by other sequences in the same sample as well. The CDR3 coding sequence is TGTGCCAGCAGCGTAGATCGGGGAAGCTCCTACGAGCAGTACTTC. It specifies CASSVDRGSSYEQYF. This chain joins TRBV9 and TRBJ2-7; the D gene is possibly TRBD2 (5 bases). V dropped 0 bases and J dropped 0 bases, with 10 bases sitting between them. This CDR3 is 15 amino acids long. CDR1 and CDR2 from the germline V gene are SGDLS and YYNGEE.

The V and J genes are TRBV7-9 and TRBJ2-2; D is unresolved. This CDR3 contains 15 residues. Trimming shortened V by 0 bases and J by 0 bases, and 5 bases separated the two germline ends. Germline V lookup: CDR1 SEHNR, CDR2 FQNEAQ (reference sequence). CDR3 sequence: CASSLAEANTGELFF. The CDR3 coding sequence is TGTGCCAGCAGCTTAGCCGAGGCGAACACCGGGGAGCTGTTTTTT.

The V call is TRBV2, the J call TRBJ1-5; TRBD1 aligns across 8 bases. Per the germline V gene, CDR1 is SNHLY and CDR2 is FYNNEI. The length of the CDR3 is 16 residues. The V gene end was trimmed by 3 bases and the J gene end by 0 bases; junction bases not matched to a gene: 4. In DNA, the CDR3 is TGTGCCAGCAGTGACCTGGACAGGGTTAGCAATCAGCCCCAGCATTTT. Translated: CASSDLDRVSNQPQHF.

CDR3 region: CASSLVKAASGSYEQYF. The DNA for the CDR3 is TGTGCCAGCAGTTTAGTGAAGGCGGCTAGCGGGAGTTACGAGCAGTACTTC. This chain connects TRBV28 to TRBJ2-7; 10 bases fit TRBD2. The length of the CDR3 is 17 residues. The junction had 11 bases not matched to a gene; V was cut back by 2 bases and J by 4 bases. CDR1 is MDHEN and CDR2 is SYDVKM in the germline V gene.